This T cell receptor beta chain was identified during a study of control samples from healthy donors and cancer patients. CDR3 size: 15 residues. The V end lost 1 base, the J end lost 6 bases, and 13 bases lay between the germline ends. Germline V CDR1 and CDR2: LNHNV, YYDKDF (reference sequence). Sequenced by immunoSEQ multiplex PCR; TCRdb stores in-frame clones only, minus some. The sample lists more than 95,000 clones, roughly nine tenths seen once, with approximately 1% in the top ten. The source of this sequence is a woman between 45 and 65 years old with colorectal cancer. The chain couples TRBV15 to TRBJ2-1; no firm D call. Sequences were obtained from PBMCs. In nucleotides, the CDR3 is TGTGCCACCAGCAGAGGGGTGGATAGAGGCAATGAGCAGTTCTTC. Its protein product is CATSRGVDRGNEQFF.